This entry lists 28 T cell receptor beta chains sequenced from one sample in a study of tumor and adjacent non-tumor tissue in lung cancer. TCRbeta libraries were built with three rounds of nested PCR, modified from ARM-PCR. Each CDR3 protein is one row after TCRdb ran MiXCR on the multiplex PCR reads. The sample holds 75,000 to 95,000 distinct CDR3 sequences; 67% are singletons and the top ten take roughly 18%. RNA was extracted from bulk tissue without any cell sorting. The sample was lung tumor tissue. These receptors were collected from a man aged 55 to 70 with non-small cell lung cancer.

On this clonotype itself: Germline is not matched at one junction end, which may reflect a read error. The V and J genes are TRBV11-1 and TRBJ2-1; no clear D. The CDR3 sequence is 15 residues long. CDR1 and CDR2 from the germline V gene are SGHAT and FQDESV (reference sequence). CDR3: CASSLDKGSCNEQFF. Here the CDR3 DNA reads TGTGCCAGCAGCTTAGACAAGGGCTCCTGCAATGAGCAGTTCTTC.

The gene calls are TRBV12-3 or TRBV12-4 and TRBJ1-4; D unresolved. CDR3 length: 14 amino acids. The ends were cut back, 6 bases at V and 8 bases at J, with 16 bases in the middle. CDR3 in DNA: TGTGCCAGCAGACCAGGAGAGGGTTACGAAAAACTGTTTTTT. It specifies CASRPGEGYEKLFF.

By frequency in the sample, this clonotype is medium-sized. The J gene is TRBJ2-7, the V gene TRBV11-1; D gene ambiguous. Germline lookup yields CDR1 SGHAT and CDR2 FQDESV (reference sequence). The CDR3 is made up of 14 amino acids. With 5 bases removed from V and 6 bases from J, the gap between germline ends came to 17 bases. CDR3 sequence (DNA): TGTGCCAGCAGCCACGGACGGCGACCCGGCGAGCAGTACTTC. It specifies CASSHGRRPGEQYF. Combining the CDR3 with reference TRBV11-1 and TRBJ2-7 gives the whole variable domain EAEVAQSPRYKITEKSQAVAFWCDPISGHATLYWYRQILGQGPELLVQFQDESVVDDSQLPKDRFSAERLKGVDSTLKIQPAELGDSAMYLCASSHGRRPGEQYFGPGTRLTVT.

The chain links TRBV10-3 to TRBJ1-1, with D possibly matching TRBD1 (6 bases). Trimming removed 4 bases at V and 0 bases at J, with 9 bases between. The germline V gene encodes CDR1 ENHRY and CDR2 SYGVKD. This CDR3 is 14 amino acids long. CDR3 region: CAISVRGMNTEAFF. CDR3 in DNA: TGTGCCATCAGTGTGAGGGGGATGAACACTGAAGCTTTCTTT.

Concerning this clonotype itself: The junction does not match germline at one end; this may be a read error. The chain is built from TRBV11-1 and TRBJ2-3; no definite D call. This CDR3 has 15 amino acids. Per the germline V gene, CDR1 is SGHAT and CDR2 is FQDESV (reference sequence). The CDR3 region has the DNA TGTGCCAGCAGCTTGGCCATGGTACTGTCGAATACGCATTATTTT. This codes for CASSLAMVLSNTHYF.

In this sample, this clonotype turned up many times. The gene calls are TRBV12-3 or TRBV12-4 and TRBJ1-1, with D unresolved. Trimming removed 3 bases from V and 11 bases from J, with 16 bases in between. CDR3 size: 13 residues. The CDR3 region has the DNA TGTGCCAGCAGTTTGGCGGAAGGGTTTTCGGCTTTCTTT. Protein product: CASSLAEGFSAFF.

Notes on this clonotype: Relative to the germline gene, one junction end is altered; a read error may explain this. V usage is TRBV11-3 and J usage is TRBJ2-2; TRBD2 is a possible D gene (6 bases). CDR3 length equals 16 residues. The germline V gene has CDR1 SGHNT and CDR2 YENEEA. The CDR3 DNA reads as TGTGCCAGCGGGTCGGGGGAGTTAACGAACAGCGGGGAGCTGTTTTTT. Encoded protein: CASGSGELTNSGELFF.

With respect to this clonotype: This clone may be a read error of a much larger clone one base away. This chain uses TRBV30 with TRBJ1-2, with 8 bases that match TRBD1. Germline V gene lookup returns CDR1 GTSNPN and CDR2 SVGIG (reference sequence). With 4 bases clipped from V and 6 bases from J, the junction kept 7 bases outside the gene matches. The CDR3 consists of 13 residues. CDR3 sequence (DNA): TGTGCCTGGAATGTCCCAGGGGGCAATGGCTACACCTTC. Protein product: CAWNVPGGNGYTF.

A note on this clonotype: The CDR3 end shows no conserved phenylalanine or tryptophan, and so a read error is likely. The rearrangement links TRBV11-3 to TRBJ2-1; 13 bases line up with TRBD2. J gave up 8 bases and V 5 bases, and 6 bases lay outside the gene matches. The germline CDR1 and CDR2 sequences are SGHNT and YENEEA. This CDR3 has 15 amino acids. The DNA of the CDR3 is TGTGCCAGCAGCCATTGGACTAGCGGGAGCCATGAGCAGTTCCTC. This translates into CASSHWTSGSHEQFL.

In this sample, this clonotype turned up a few times. CDR3 region: CASSLDWGLEQYF. CDR3 in DNA: TGCGCCAGCAGCTTGGATTGGGGCTTGGAGCAGTACTTC. The chain combines TRBV5-1 with TRBJ2-7; perhaps TRBD1 as D (5 bases). This CDR3 has 13 amino acids. The V end lost 0 bases, the J end lost 7 bases, and 11 bases lay between the germline ends. Germline values: CDR1 SGHRS, CDR2 YFSETQ.

Comments on this clonotype: The conserved closing phenylalanine or tryptophan is absent in this CDR3, likely reflecting a read error. The chain links TRBV14 to TRBJ1-2; D not resolved. Trimming took off 4 bases at V and 6 bases at J, with 12 bases between the two ends. The germline V gene has CDR1 SGHDN and CDR2 FVKESK. The CDR3 length is 13 residues. In DNA, the CDR3 is TGTGCCAGCAGCCCAGACAAGAGCGATGGCTACACCCTC. This encodes CASSPDKSDGYTL.

The chain couples TRBV6-6 to TRBJ2-1; D remains unclear. V lost 8 bases and J 8 bases, leaving 7 bases between the germline ends. The CDR3 extends over 10 amino acids. Germline V lookup: CDR1 MNHNY, CDR2 SVGAGI (reference sequence). This CDR3 is CASATYEQFF. The CDR3 region has the DNA TGTGCCAGCGCTACCTATGAGCAGTTCTTC.

This sequence joins TRBV12-3 or TRBV12-4 and TRBJ2-7, with TRBD2 as a possible D gene (5 bases). Deletions cut 2 bases from V and 10 bases from J, with 18 bases between. This CDR3 contains 14 residues. The DNA for the CDR3 is TGTGCCAGCAGTTTATGGGCGGGCGGAGGCGAACAGTACTTC. Protein product: CASSLWAGGGEQYF.

As concerns this clonotype: A much larger clonotype is one base distant, so this may be a read error. The rearrangement joins TRBV6-1 to TRBJ1-2, with 9 nucleotides matching TRBD1. The length of the CDR3 is 15 residues. V lost 7 bases and J lost 0; bases outside the gene matches: 6. Per germline, CDR1 MNHNS and CDR2 SASEGT. The CDR3 nucleotides are TGTGCCAGCACCCATGGGACAGGGACTAACTATGGCTACACCTTC. Residues: CASTHGTGTNYGYTF.

This clonotype was recorded many times. The chain couples TRBV6-5 to TRBJ1-5; no reliable D call. The V and J ends lost 2 bases and 0 bases respectively, with 8 bases between them. The CDR3 sequence is 15 residues long. Per germline, CDR1 MNHEY and CDR2 SVGAGI. Written as DNA, the CDR3 is TGTGCCAGCAGTTACGATCAATATAGCAATCAGCCCCAGCATTTT. Amino acid sequence: CASSYDQYSNQPQHF.

In nucleotides, the CDR3 is TGCAGCGTTGAACCCGGGCTGGATGCGGCCCAGACGGATACGCAGTATTTT. Its protein is CSVEPGLDAAQTDTQYF. The genes are TRBV29-1 and TRBJ2-3; D call uncertain. This CDR3 has 17 amino acids. The germline CDR1 and CDR2 sequences are SQVTM and ANQGSEA. The V gene lost 2 bases and the J gene lost 6 bases, with 24 bases spanning the gap.

This clonotype has ten or more counts. The rearrangement links TRBV6-2 or TRBV6-3 to TRBJ2-1, with D perhaps matching TRBD2 (6 bases). Germline V gene sequence: CDR1 MNHEY, CDR2 SVGEGT. The CDR3 length is 15 residues. Deletions cut 2 bases from V and 0 bases from J, with 8 bases between. The CDR3 DNA sequence: TGTGCCAGCAGTTACGGAGGGGTCTCCTACAATGAGCAGTTCTTC. Its protein is CASSYGGVSYNEQFF.

This clonotype has only one observation. This sequence may be a read error, since a much larger clone differs from it by one base. This chain joins TRBV7-8 and TRBJ2-2, with D tentatively TRBD1 or TRBD2 (5 bases each). Germline CDR1 is SGHVS and CDR2 is FQNEAQ. This CDR3 is 15 amino acids long. V lost 5 bases and J lost 3, with 13 bases in between. This CDR3 reads CASSTGRFDTGELFF. The CDR3 DNA reads TGTGCCAGCAGCACGGGACGGTTCGACACCGGGGAGCTGTTTTTT.

Concerning this clonotype itself: At one end the junction does not follow the germline gene, possibly because of a read error. The chain uses TRBV11-1 and TRBJ2-6; tentatively, D is TRBD1 (6 bases). In germline, CDR1 is SGHAT, CDR2 FQDESV (reference sequence). The CDR3 runs 15 residues. CDR3 DNA sequence: TGTATCAGCAGCCAACAGGGTATTGGGGCCGACGTCCTGACTTTC. Its translation is CISSQQGIGADVLTF.

This clonotype was recorded a few times. A junction boundary mismatches the germline segment, possibly from a read error. The chain carries TRBV4-1 and TRBJ2-2; D is unclear. Germline values: CDR1 MGHRA, CDR2 YSYEKL. The CDR3 sequence is 16 residues long. The CDR3 is CASSQGQGPAALELFF. The CDR3 coding sequence is TGCGCCAGCAGTCAAGGGCAAGGACCCGCCGCCCTGGAGCTGTTTTTT.

This clonotype was recorded once. It may be a read error: a sequence one base away is much more abundant. This rearrangement joins TRBV6-6 to TRBJ2-7; D is undetermined. Per germline, CDR1 MNHNY and CDR2 SVGAGI (reference sequence). Trimming left V 2 bases short and J 3 bases short, with 8 bases between. The CDR3 is 13 amino acids. The CDR3 is CASSYLMVYEQYF. The CDR3 DNA follows: TGTGCCAGCAGTTACCTTATGGTCTACGAGCAGTACTTC.

Notes on this clonotype: An end of the junction does not agree with germline; a read error may underlie this. V gene TRBV29-1 combines with J gene TRBJ2-1; no definite D call. Germline-derived CDR1 and CDR2 are SQVTM and ANQGSEA. This CDR3 contains 11 residues. CDR3 residues: CSVSGPNGQIF. The DNA of the CDR3 is TGCAGCGTCTCCGGGCCAAATGGGCAGATCTTC.

This clonotype was recorded many times. The V gene is TRBV20-1, the J gene TRBJ2-7; D is unresolved. The CDR3 spans 11 residues. Germline assignment: CDR1 DFQATT and CDR2 SNEGSKA (reference sequence). V was trimmed by 7 bases and J by 4 bases, leaving 11 bases between them. CDR3 sequence (DNA): TGCAGTGTCATAGATTCGTACGAGCAGTACTTC. Translating gives CSVIDSYEQYF.

This clonotype was seen only a few times. A read error may be the cause here, since a much bigger clone is one base away. The gene calls are TRBV11-2 and TRBJ2-3, with TRBD2 matching over 11 bases. The germline CDR1 and CDR2 sequences are SGHAT and FQNNGV. The CDR3 runs 15 residues. Germline trimming cut 4 bases from V and 7 bases from J; bases unmatched to any gene: 7. The CDR3 loop is CASSCKGLAAHTQYF. CDR3 bases: TGTGCCAGCAGCTGCAAGGGACTAGCGGCGCATACGCAGTATTTT.

The rearrangement joins TRBV6-5 to TRBJ2-1, with a possible D match to TRBD1 (6 bases). V gave up 6 bases and J gave up 5 bases, with 11 bases separating them. The CDR3 runs to 13 residues. Germline CDR1 is MNHEY and CDR2 is SVGAGI. CDR3 sequence: CASRLTGNNEQFF. In nucleotides, the CDR3 is TGTGCCAGCAGACTAACAGGGAACAATGAGCAGTTCTTC.

In the case of this clonotype: An end of the junction differs from the germline gene, which may be a read error. CDR3 protein: CANSLRTGSYEQYF. In nucleotides, the CDR3 is TGTGCCAACAGTTTAAGAACGGGCTCCTACGAGCAGTACTTC. This rearrangement joins TRBV12-3 or TRBV12-4 to TRBJ2-7; D not certain. The CDR3 loop spans 14 amino acids.

The V call is TRBV6-5, the J call TRBJ2-2, with TRBD2 matching over 9 bases. The V gene's germline CDR1 is MNHEY and CDR2 SVGAGI. There are 15 residues in the CDR3. V lost 8 bases to trimming and J lost 14 bases; unmatched junction nucleotides: 18. Here the CDR3 DNA reads TGTGCCAGCTATCGAGCGGGGGGATTGGGCGGGGGTCTGTTTTTT. Translation gives CASYRAGGLGGGLFF.

This clonotype was observed many times. The chain is built from TRBV20-1 and TRBJ1-5; no clear D. V was clipped by 1 base and J by 5 bases, with 12 bases between them. Germline CDR1 reads DFQATT; CDR2 reads SNEGSKA (reference sequence). The CDR3 has 14 residues. The CDR3 DNA sequence: TGCAGTGCTAGAGGCCGGCAGCCCGATCAGCCCCAGCATTTT. Its translation: CSARGRQPDQPQHF.